This TCR beta chain is from a study of shared clonotypes between healthy human individuals. It was across several immunoSEQ plates that each subset's genomic DNA was evenly split. Only in-frame clones appear in the TCRdb table, and some are missing; sequencing was by immunoSEQ multiplex PCR. The data contain some 2,500,000 clones, roughly 93% of them singletons. Overall study results and limits: Memory subsets generally showed smaller estimated richness than naive subsets did. A small donor pool kept down the genetic and exposure-history diversity that was represented. When naive CD4 clonotypes were compared across a handful of donors, roughly 4.9% were shared.

Points on this clone: Its antigen is unknown.

The CDR3 consists of 17 residues. The V end was cut by 0 bases, the J end by 5 bases, with 18 bases between. CDR1 and CDR2 (germline): SEHNR, FQNEAQ (reference sequence). Sequenced sample: naive CD4+ T cells from PBMCs. The subset was: CD45RA+ positively selected. The chain combines TRBV7-9 with TRBJ2-3; a weak D match, TRBD1 (5 bases). The origin of this receptor is a man between 18 and 29 years old in good health. Some clones in this sample may be carry-over from other donors' samples. CDR3 bases: TGTGCCAGCAGCTTAGCTTGGGGTCAGGGTTACGGAGATACGCAGTATTTT. It yields the protein CASSLAWGQGYGDTQYF.